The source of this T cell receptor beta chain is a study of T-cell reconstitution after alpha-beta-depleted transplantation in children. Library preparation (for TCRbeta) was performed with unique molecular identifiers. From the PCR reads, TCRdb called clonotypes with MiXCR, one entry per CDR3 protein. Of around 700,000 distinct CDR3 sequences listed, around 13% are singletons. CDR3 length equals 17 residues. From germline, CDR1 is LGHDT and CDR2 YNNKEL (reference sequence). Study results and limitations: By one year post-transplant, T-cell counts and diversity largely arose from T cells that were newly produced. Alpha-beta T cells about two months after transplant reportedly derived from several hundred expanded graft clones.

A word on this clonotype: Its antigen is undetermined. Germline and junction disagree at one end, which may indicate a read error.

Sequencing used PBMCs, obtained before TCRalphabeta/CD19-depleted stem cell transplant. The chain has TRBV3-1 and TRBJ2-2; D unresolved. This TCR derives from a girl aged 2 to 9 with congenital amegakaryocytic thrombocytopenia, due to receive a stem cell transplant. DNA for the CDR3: TGTGCCATCAGCCCCTGGTCCGGCAGGACGAACACCGGGGAGCTGTTTTTT. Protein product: CAISPWSGRTNTGELFF.